This T cell receptor beta chain was recorded in a study of cytomegalovirus exposure and HLA in healthy donors. Background on the study: An early data release held tens of millions of unique TCRs from HLA-typed donors.

Study-wide findings and caveats: About 87% or about 30% of the time was how often most TCR beta V segments were productive, according to an earlier analysis. TCR beta V- and J-gene trimming, according to a later analysis, was linked to a missense DCLRE1C variant. Serostatus for CMV was the only available immune exposure information.

A word on this clone: Its specificity is unknown.

The PCR employed 60 Vbeta primers together with 13 Jbeta primers. Assay used: immunoSEQ multiplex PCR; TCRdb lists only in-frame clones, some missing. The profile shows 100,000 to 120,000 clones, roughly 79% of them singletons. V lost 6 bases and J 0 bases, leaving 6 bases between the germline ends. The CDR3 sequence is 13 residues long. The germline V gene encodes CDR1 MNHNS and CDR2 SASEGT. The sequence derives from a man aged 40-49 years in good health and CMV-seronegative. The sequencing sample was made of PBMCs. J is TRBJ1-5 and V is TRBV6-1; no definite D call. CDR3 sequence reads: CASRVYSNQPQHF. The DNA of the CDR3 is TGTGCCAGCAGGGTCTATAGCAATCAGCCCCAGCATTTT.